The 10 T cell receptor beta chains given below trace back to one sample, sequenced in a study of beta chain features in type 1 diabetes. The study, taken as a whole, reports: TCRB CDR3s were moderately but significantly shorter in Type 1 diabetes patients in all four CD4+ subsets.

No antigen is known for these receptors. Sequenced material consisted of expressed TCRB transcripts (all of the isolated RNA was reverse transcribed). The data were produced by immunoSEQ multiplex PCR, yet TCRdb's version contains in-frame clones alone and is incomplete. The data show 300,000 or so clones, 13% to 15% seen once. Source material: naive CD4+ T cells from blood. The receptors come from a man aged 30 to 45 with type 1 diabetes.

The rearrangement links TRBV25-1 to TRBJ2-3; D not certain. CDR3 size: 14 residues. V shed 6 bases and J shed 1 base, with 11 bases lying between them. From germline, CDR1 is MGHDK and CDR2 SYGVNS. This chain's CDR3 is CASRADGGTDTQYF. CDR3 bases: TGTGCCAGCAGGGCCGACGGAGGCACAGATACGCAGTATTTT.

This clone was counted a few times. The J gene is TRBJ2-7, the V gene TRBV5-1, with TRBD2 matching over 13 bases. J was trimmed by 3 bases and V by 4 bases; bases with no gene match: 1. Germline V lookup: CDR1 SGHRS, CDR2 YFSETQ. The CDR3 totals 14 residues. CDR3 nucleotides: TGCGCCAGCAGCCGACTAGCGGGAGGCTACGAGCAGTACTTC. Its translation is CASSRLAGGYEQYF.

The chain recombines TRBV11-3 with TRBJ2-5; 11 bases match TRBD1. The CDR3 spans 15 residues. Germline CDR1 and CDR2: SGHNT and YENEEA. Trimming removed 4 bases from V and 2 bases from J; junction bases left unmatched: 3. The CDR3 reads CASSSGTGGQETQYF. The CDR3 DNA reads as TGTGCCAGCAGCTCCGGGACAGGGGGGCAAGAGACCCAGTACTTC.

In its sample, this clone was seen a few times. The chain employs TRBV7-2 and TRBJ2-1; D gene unclear. Germline V CDR1 and CDR2: SGHTA, FQGNSA. CDR3 size: 12 residues. Trimming removed 5 bases from V and 7 bases from J, with 9 bases in between. In DNA form, the CDR3 reads TGTGCCAGCAGCACCAGGTTGAATGAGCAGTTCTTC. It is translated as CASSTRLNEQFF.

This rearrangement joins TRBV6-1 to TRBJ1-4; 7 bases are a match to TRBD1. The CDR3 consists of 14 residues. The V gene end was trimmed by 6 bases and the J gene end by 7 bases; junction bases not matched to a gene: 8. CDR1 MNHNS and CDR2 SASEGT come from the germline V gene. CDR3 sequence (DNA): TGTGCCAGCAGCGAAACAGGGGTGGGTGAAAAACTGTTTTTT. This gives the protein CASSETGVGEKLFF.

This clone appeared a few times. The V gene is TRBV2, the J gene TRBJ2-2, with D maybe TRBD1 (6 bases). With 3 bases removed from V and 3 bases from J, the gap between germline ends came to 11 bases. The length of the CDR3 is 15 residues. Germline V gives CDR1 SNHLY, CDR2 FYNNEI. The CDR3 coding sequence is TGTGCCAGCAGTGAGCAGGGGCTCGACACCGGGGAGCTGTTTTTT. Translating it yields CASSEQGLDTGELFF.

The genes are TRBV4-2 and TRBJ1-1; D not certain. Germline V gene lookup returns CDR1 LGHNA and CDR2 YNFKEQ. The V gene lost 0 bases and the J gene lost 1 base, with 6 bases spanning the gap. This CDR3 is built from 14 residues. CDR3 sequence reads: CASSQETRNTEAFF. The CDR3 nucleotides read TGTGCCAGCAGCCAAGAAACAAGGAACACTGAAGCTTTCTTT.

This clone has just a few counts. This chain joins TRBV30 and TRBJ2-5, with 10 bases aligning to TRBD2. Germline-derived CDR1 and CDR2 are GTSNPN and SVGIG (reference sequence). The junction had 12 bases not matched to a gene; V was cut back by 3 bases and J by 2 bases. The length of the CDR3 is 17 residues. DNA of the CDR3: TGTGCCTGGAGCGGTGCTAGCGGGAGCTGGGGTCAAGAGACCCAGTACTTC. It yields the protein CAWSGASGSWGQETQYF. The full variable domain, its missing parts supplied by reference TRBV30 and TRBJ2-5, is SQTIHQWPATLVQPVGSPLSLECTVEGTSNPNLYWYRQAAGRGLQLLFYSVGIGQISSEVPQNLSASRPQDRQFILSSKKLLLSDSGFYLCAWSGASGSWGQETQYFGPGTRLLVL.

A few counts support this clone. The genes are TRBV7-2 and TRBJ2-1; D might be TRBD2 (5 bases). V gave up 3 bases and J gave up 2 bases, with 8 bases separating them. The germline V gene has CDR1 SGHTA and CDR2 FQGNSA. CDR3 size: 14 residues. CDR3 amino acids: CASSLYGTYNEQFF. In nucleotides, the CDR3 is TGTGCCAGCAGCTTGTACGGGACCTACAATGAGCAGTTCTTC.

The chain is built from TRBV28 and TRBJ1-4; D unresolved. CDR3 length: 16 amino acids. Deletions cut 1 base from V and 8 bases from J, with 17 bases between. Germline V gene data show CDR1 as MDHEN and CDR2 as SYDVKM. The CDR3: CASSLFAGGVREKLFF. CDR3 coding DNA: TGTGCCAGCAGTTTATTTGCGGGTGGTGTTAGGGAAAAACTGTTTTTT.